This is a list of T cell receptor beta chains from one sample in a study of blood T cells in healthy people across ages. TCRdb re-analysed the 5' RACE reads in MiXCR, keeping a single row per CDR3 protein. Counted here are about 1.4 million distinct CDR3 sequences, around 59% occurring once; the ten biggest clones make up about 6.3%. The material sequenced was blood. All receptors come from a man aged 18 to 30 in good health. CDR3s include the opening cysteine and the closing phenylalanine or tryptophan. D genes are given only for firm matches. Expanded clones get a size class; other rows say once, few or many, or leave the size out.

. | . | TRBJ1-1 | TRBV28 | CASARNTEAFF | TGTGCCAGCGCTAGGAACACTGAAGCTTTCTTT
TRBD1 | few | TRBJ1-5 | TRBV25-1 | CASSEDRVNQPQHF | TGTGCCAGCAGTGAAGACAGGGTCAATCAGCCCCAGCATTTT
. | . | TRBJ2-1 | TRBV3-1 | CASSQDYGNEQFF | TGTGCCAGCAGCCAAGATTATGGTAATGAGCAGTTCTTC
TRBD2 | few | TRBJ2-7 | TRBV25-1 | CATGLAHSYEQYF | TGTGCCACCGGACTAGCCCACTCCTACGAGCAGTACTTC
. | . | TRBJ2-7 | TRBV6-5 | CASSYSPVGYEQYF | TGTGCCAGCAGTTACTCTCCAGTTGGCTACGAGCAGTACTTC
TRBD2 | . | TRBJ2-5 | TRBV12-3/TRBV12-4 | CASGKRLAGKSGNEQYF | TGTGCCAGCGGGAAGCGACTAGCGGGCAAATCGGGCAATGAGCAGTACTTC
. | . | TRBJ1-2 | TRBV5-4 | CASSLFGVLLNYGYTF | TGTGCCAGCAGCTTGTTTGGGGTCCTCCTTAACTATGGCTACACCTTC
. | . | TRBJ2-1 | TRBV3-1 | CASSQDVAISYNEQFF | TGTGCCAGCAGCCAAGATGTAGCGATCTCCTACAATGAGCAGTTCTTC
TRBD1 | few | TRBJ1-6 | TRBV28 | CASSPPRQGRGSPLHF | TGTGCCAGCAGTCCTCCCAGACAGGGAAGAGGTTCACCCCTCCACTTT
. | . | TRBJ1-2 | TRBV10-2 | CASSDGGHGGMGNYGYTF | TGCGCCAGCAGTGACGGGGGTCATGGCGGGATGGGTAACTATGGCTACACCTTC
TRBD1 | . | TRBJ2-4 | TRBV12-3/TRBV12-4 | CASSLGDRNIQYF | TGTGCCAGCAGTTTGGGGGACAGAAACATTCAGTACTTC
. | . | TRBJ1-2 | TRBV7-9 | CASSLQTRSVNYGYTF | TGTGCCAGCAGCTTACAGACAAGAAGTGTAAACTATGGCTACACCTTC
. | many | TRBJ2-2 | TRBV7-2 | CASSLENTGELFF | TGTGCCAGCAGCTTAGAGAACACCGGGGAGCTGTTTTTT
TRBD1 | few | TRBJ2-5 | TRBV28 | CASTEWDSQETQYF | TGTGCCAGCACCGAGTGGGACAGCCAAGAGACCCAGTACTTC
TRBD2 | . | TRBJ2-7 | TRBV2 | CASVTSGSNEQYF | TGTGCCAGCGTGACTAGCGGGAGTAACGAGCAGTACTTC
. | . | TRBJ1-2 | TRBV21-1 | CASSKTAGANYGYTF | TGTGCCAGCAGCAAAACCGCCGGGGCAAACTATGGCTACACCTTC
TRBD2 | . | TRBJ2-5 | TRBV4-3 | CASSRGLAGGKETQYF | TGCGCCAGCAGCCGAGGACTAGCGGGGGGTAAAGAGACCCAGTACTTC